Detailed here is one TCR beta chain. These data are taken from a study of cytomegalovirus exposure and HLA in healthy donors. For the study at large: Most donors, roughly 82% of over 350 genotyped, fell in the Caucasian-associated ancestry cluster.

All the people who gave samples were healthy bone marrow donors. PCR employed 60 Vbeta and 13 Jbeta primers. Source study methods: Counted up in a later analysis, unique TCR beta chains came to about 80 million, with around 11 million shared. TCRdb's table, derived via immunoSEQ multiplex PCR, lists solely in-frame clones and lacks some. From that table come the V and J calls and clone size; the DNA was used to work out D and trimming. This sample contains some 140,000 clones. The V end lost 6 bases, the J end lost 2 bases, and 4 bases lay between the germline ends. The CDR3 extends over 12 amino acids. Germline CDR1 is MRHNA and CDR2 is SNTAGT.

This TCR was sampled from a woman aged 55-75 years in good health and CMV-seronegative. What was sequenced was PBMCs. V is TRBV6-4 and J is TRBJ2-2; D is uncertain. This chain's CDR3 is CASRHNTGELFF. CDR3 in DNA: TGTGCCAGCAGACATAACACCGGGGAGCTGTTTTTT.